The sample holds a few counts of the clone carrying this T cell receptor (beta chain). In the authors' workflow: Estimates of nucleated cell counts were drawn from the amplification of reference gene primers. TCRdb's table, derived via immunoSEQ multiplex PCR, lists solely in-frame clones and lacks some. V and J calls and clone size are those listed in that table; D and trimming were worked out from the DNA. The sample yields about 190,000 clones, about 75% seen once. This sample was taken from a study of blood T cell repertoires in COVID-19. The germline CDR1 and CDR2 sequences are SGHVS and FQNEAQ. The CDR3 sequence is 15 residues long. J was trimmed by 4 bases and V by 5 bases; bases with no gene match: 7.

V is TRBV7-8 and J is TRBJ2-1, with 8 bases lining up with TRBD2. Input material: peripheral blood. The sequence was collected from a woman in her seventies with acute or convalescent COVID-19. CDR3 region: CASSPWTSLYNEQFF. The CDR3 DNA reads as TGTGCCAGCAGCCCATGGACTAGCCTGTACAATGAGCAGTTCTTC.